This T cell receptor (beta chain) appears in the sequencing data of a study of identical twins. Findings and limits, study-wide: Analyses of zero insertions could, in part, be confounded by invariant MAIT and iNKT cells. The study reached conclusions through statistical analysis that was cross-sectional, not following the same donors.

Each CDR3 protein gets one entry after TCRdb re-called the 5' RACE reads with MiXCR. The sample shows about 700,000 distinct CDR3 sequences, 6% to 6.5% of them seen only once. As to this clonotype: Its antigen remains unknown.

Sequenced: naive T cells sorted from blood. The source is a man between 18 and 35 years old in good health.

Here the CDR3 reads CASSSLGWGASYNEQFF. The CDR3 DNA sequence: TGTGCCAGCAGCTCTCTGGGGTGGGGGGCCTCCTACAATGAGCAGTTCTTC. The chain recombines TRBV7-8 with TRBJ2-1; D may correspond to TRBD1 or TRBD2 (6 bases each). The germline V gene encodes CDR1 SGHVS and CDR2 FQNEAQ. This CDR3 has 17 amino acids. V was trimmed by 4 bases and J by 0 bases, leaving 16 bases between them.